This entry lists 10 T cell receptor beta chains sequenced from one sample in a study of human T cells and chemical hapten exposure. Total RNA extraction was carried out from unfractionated whole blood. TCRdb reprocessed the 5' RACE reads via MiXCR and lists one record per CDR3 protein. The sample shows around 82,000 distinct CDR3 sequences, about 8.4% of them seen only once. The receptors originated from a male donor in good health.

This chain joins TRBV11-1 and TRBJ1-1; TRBD1 matches at 9 bases. CDR1 and CDR2 from the germline V gene are SGHAT and FQDESV (reference sequence). J was trimmed by 5 bases and V by 4 bases; bases with no gene match: 5. This CDR3 region has 14 residues. DNA for the CDR3: TGTGCCAGCAGCTCCGGACAGGGGCCAACTGAAGCTTTCTTT. It codes for CASSSGQGPTEAFF.

This clonotype was counted many times. V usage is TRBV5-6 and J usage is TRBJ1-5; the match to TRBD1 covers 8 bases. CDR3 length: 14 amino acids. Germline CDR1 SGHDT, CDR2 YYEEEE. The J segment lost 6 bases and the V segment lost 4 bases, leaving 6 bases of the junction unmatched. The CDR3 spells CASSPGQGSQPQHF. The CDR3 DNA reads as TGTGCCAGCAGCCCTGGACAGGGAAGTCAGCCCCAGCATTTT.

The genes are TRBV6-5 and TRBJ1-4; 9 positions match TRBD1. V gave up 4 bases and J gave up 8 bases; unmatched junction bases: 11. CDR3 length: 16 amino acids. Germline V CDR1 and CDR2: MNHEY, SVGAGI. Written as DNA, the CDR3 is TGTGCCAGCAGTTTCAGATTACAGGGGGCGGAAGAAAAACTGTTTTTT. Its translation is CASSFRLQGAEEKLFF.

This clonotype was detected many times. The chain joins TRBV18 to TRBJ2-7, with D unclear. V dropped 3 bases and J dropped 3 bases, with 6 bases sitting between them. The CDR3 contains 12 residues. The V gene's germline CDR1 is KGHSH and CDR2 LQKENI. This CDR3 reads CASSPGRYEQYF. CDR3 coding DNA: TGTGCCAGCTCACCGGGCCGCTACGAGCAGTACTTC. The complete variable domain, with remaining parts taken from reference TRBV18 and TRBJ2-7, reads NAGVMQNPRHLVRRRGQEARLRCSPMKGHSHVYWYRQLPEEGLKFMVYLQKENIIDESGMPKERFSAEFPKEGPSILRIQQVVRGDSAAYFCASSPGRYEQYFGPGTRLTVT.

This rearrangement joins TRBV29-1 to TRBJ2-5; tentative D call: TRBD2 (5 bases). Between the trimmed V and J ends, which lost 3 bases and 0 bases, there was a span of 8 bases. CDR1 is SQVTM and CDR2 is ANQGSEA in the germline V gene. The CDR3 is 13 amino acids. The CDR3 region has the DNA TGCAGCGTTGATCTAGCCAACCAAGAGACCCAGTACTTC. Its translation: CSVDLANQETQYF.

This clonotype was seen repeatedly, ten times or more. V and J are TRBV12-3 or TRBV12-4 and TRBJ2-7; 10 bases are a match to TRBD2. This CDR3 spans 14 amino acids. V lost 6 bases to trimming and J lost 7 bases; unmatched junction nucleotides: 9. CDR3 in amino acids: CASSPSGRLREQYF. The CDR3 DNA sequence: TGTGCCAGCAGCCCTAGCGGGAGACTCAGGGAGCAGTACTTC.

This clonotype was seen many times. The chain links TRBV5-1 to TRBJ2-1, with 10 bases lining up with TRBD1. V was pared by 0 bases and J by 0 bases, with 0 bases of the junction left unmatched. The CDR3 loop spans 16 amino acids. From germline, CDR1 is SGHRS and CDR2 YFSETQ. The CDR3 spells CASSLGDRGSYNEQFF. In DNA, the CDR3 is TGCGCCAGCAGCTTGGGGGACAGGGGCTCCTACAATGAGCAGTTCTTC. The full variable domain, completed using reference TRBV5-1 and TRBJ2-1, is KAGVTQTPRYLIKTRGQQVTLSCSPISGHRSVSWYQQTPGQGLQFLFEYFSETQRNKGNFPGRFSGRQFSNSRSEMNVSTLELGDSALYLCASSLGDRGSYNEQFFGPGTRLTVL.

This clonotype came up a few times. V gene TRBV12-3 or TRBV12-4 combines with J gene TRBJ2-5; unclear D gene. The V and J ends lost 1 base and 5 bases respectively, with 11 bases between them. The CDR3 covers 14 residues. The CDR3: CASSLGMVGETQYF. CDR3 DNA sequence: TGTGCCAGCAGTTTAGGAATGGTCGGTGAGACCCAGTACTTC.

In its sample, this clonotype ranks as medium-sized (0.01 to 0.1%). The chain links TRBV2 to TRBJ2-1; a weak D match, TRBD2 (7 bases). CDR3 length: 14 amino acids. The germline CDR1 and CDR2 sequences are SNHLY and FYNNEI. Trimming shortened V by 4 bases and J by 7 bases, and 14 bases separated the two germline ends. The CDR3 region is CASSGQAGENEQFF. The DNA of the CDR3 is TGTGCCAGCAGTGGACAGGCGGGGGAAAATGAGCAGTTCTTC.

The chain is built from TRBV20-1 and TRBJ2-3, with D perhaps TRBD1 (6 bases). The V end was cut by 4 bases, the J end by 0 bases, with 11 bases between. The CDR3 is 14 residues long. Germline V gene data show CDR1 as DFQATT and CDR2 as SNEGSKA (reference sequence). The chain's CDR3 is CSATDSSSTDTQYF. The DNA of the CDR3 is TGCAGTGCTACGGACAGTTCTAGCACAGATACGCAGTATTTT.